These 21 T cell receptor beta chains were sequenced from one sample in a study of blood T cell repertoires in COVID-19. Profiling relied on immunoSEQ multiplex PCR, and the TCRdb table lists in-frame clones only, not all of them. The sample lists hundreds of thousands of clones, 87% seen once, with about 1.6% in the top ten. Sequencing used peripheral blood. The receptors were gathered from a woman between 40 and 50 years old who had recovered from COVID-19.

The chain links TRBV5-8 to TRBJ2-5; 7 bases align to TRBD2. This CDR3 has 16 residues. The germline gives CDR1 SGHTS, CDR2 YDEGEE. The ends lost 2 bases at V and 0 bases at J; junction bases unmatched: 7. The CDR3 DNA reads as TGTGCCAGCAGCTTAGGGGCTAGCGGACACCAAGAGACCCAGTACTTC. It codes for CASSLGASGHQETQYF.

CDR3 loop: CASSLGSSYTQYF. CDR3 nucleotide sequence: TGTGCCAGCAGCTTAGGGTCGAGCTATACGCAGTATTTT. The J gene is TRBJ2-3, the V gene TRBV7-9; the D is unclear. The V end lost 1 base, the J end lost 7 bases, and 9 bases lay between the germline ends. CDR1 is SEHNR, CDR2 FQNEAQ, per germline (reference sequence). The CDR3 length is 13 residues.

CDR3 coding DNA: TGTGCCAGCAGCTTTCCGACAGGGTACAACTATGGCTACACCTTC. It codes for CASSFPTGYNYGYTF. The gene calls are TRBV2 and TRBJ1-2; 7 nucleotides agree with TRBD1. Germline V gene data show CDR1 as SNHLY and CDR2 as FYNNEI. V was pared by 6 bases and J by 2 bases, with 9 bases of the junction left unmatched. The CDR3 is 15 residues long. Using reference TRBV2 and TRBJ1-2 for the parts outside the CDR3, the full variable domain is EPEVTQTPSHQVTQMGQEVILRCVPISNHLYFYWYRQILGQKVEFLVSFYNNEISEKSEIFDDQFSVERPDGSNFTLKIRSTKLEDSAMYFCASSFPTGYNYGYTFGSGTRLTVV.

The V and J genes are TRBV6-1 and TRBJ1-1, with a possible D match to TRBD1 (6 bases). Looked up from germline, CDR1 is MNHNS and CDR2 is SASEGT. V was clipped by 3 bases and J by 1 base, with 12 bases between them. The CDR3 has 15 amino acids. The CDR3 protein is CASSDEETGNTEAFF. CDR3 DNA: TGTGCCAGCAGTGATGAGGAGACAGGGAACACTGAAGCTTTCTTT.

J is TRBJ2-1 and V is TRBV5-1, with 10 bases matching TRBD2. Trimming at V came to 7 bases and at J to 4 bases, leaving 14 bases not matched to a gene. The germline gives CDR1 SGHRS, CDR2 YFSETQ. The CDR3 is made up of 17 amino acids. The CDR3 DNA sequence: TGCGCCAGCTTTCAAGGACCGGGACTAGCGATTTACAATGAGCAGTTCTTC. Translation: CASFQGPGLAIYNEQFF.

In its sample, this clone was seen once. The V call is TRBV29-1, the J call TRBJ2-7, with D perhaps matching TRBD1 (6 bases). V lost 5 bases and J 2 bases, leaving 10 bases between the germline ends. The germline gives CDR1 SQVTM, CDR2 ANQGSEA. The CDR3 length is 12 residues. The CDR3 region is CSVNEGAYEQYF. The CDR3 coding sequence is TGCAGCGTTAACGAGGGGGCCTACGAGCAGTACTTC.

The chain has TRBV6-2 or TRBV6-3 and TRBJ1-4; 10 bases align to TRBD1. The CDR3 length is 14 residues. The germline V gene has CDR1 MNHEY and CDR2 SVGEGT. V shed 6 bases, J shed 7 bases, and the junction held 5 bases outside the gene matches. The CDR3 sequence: CASSSDRGSEKLFF. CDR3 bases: TGTGCCAGCAGCTCGGACAGGGGGAGTGAAAAACTGTTTTTT.

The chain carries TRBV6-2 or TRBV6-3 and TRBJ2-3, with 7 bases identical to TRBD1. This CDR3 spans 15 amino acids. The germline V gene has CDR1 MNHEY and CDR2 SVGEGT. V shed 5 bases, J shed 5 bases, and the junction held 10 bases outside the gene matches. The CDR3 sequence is CASSPLSTGEDTQYF. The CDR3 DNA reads TGTGCCAGCAGTCCCCTAAGCACAGGGGAAGATACGCAGTATTTT.

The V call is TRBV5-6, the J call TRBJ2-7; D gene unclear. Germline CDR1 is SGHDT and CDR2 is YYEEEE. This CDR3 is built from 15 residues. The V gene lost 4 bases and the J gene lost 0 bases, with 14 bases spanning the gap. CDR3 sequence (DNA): TGTGCCAGCAGCCGAATCCCCCCCAGCTCCTACGAGCAGTACTTC. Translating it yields CASSRIPPSSYEQYF.

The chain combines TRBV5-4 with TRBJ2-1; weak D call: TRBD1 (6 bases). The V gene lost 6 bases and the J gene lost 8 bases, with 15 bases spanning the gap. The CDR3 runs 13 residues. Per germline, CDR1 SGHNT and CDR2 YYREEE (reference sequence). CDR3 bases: TGTGCCAGCAATCCGCAGGGGTTAGATGAGCAGTTCTTC. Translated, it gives CASNPQGLDEQFF.

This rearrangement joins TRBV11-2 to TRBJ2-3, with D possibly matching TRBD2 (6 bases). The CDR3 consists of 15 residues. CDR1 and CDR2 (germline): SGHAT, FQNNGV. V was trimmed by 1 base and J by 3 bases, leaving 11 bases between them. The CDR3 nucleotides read TGTGCCAGCAGCTTAGTGGGTAGCGGAACAGATACGCAGTATTTT. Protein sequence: CASSLVGSGTDTQYF.

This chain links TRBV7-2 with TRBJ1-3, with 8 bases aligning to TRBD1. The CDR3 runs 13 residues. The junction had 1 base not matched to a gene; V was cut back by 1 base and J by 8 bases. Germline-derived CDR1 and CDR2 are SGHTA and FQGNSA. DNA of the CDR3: TGTGCCAGCAGCTTAGAACAGGGGGACACCATATATTTT. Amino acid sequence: CASSLEQGDTIYF.

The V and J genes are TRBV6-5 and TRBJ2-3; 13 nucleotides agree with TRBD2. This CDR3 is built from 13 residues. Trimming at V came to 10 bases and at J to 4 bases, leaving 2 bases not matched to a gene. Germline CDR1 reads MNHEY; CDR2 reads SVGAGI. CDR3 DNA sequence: TGTGCCACGGGACTAGCGGGGCCAGATACGCAGTATTTT. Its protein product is CATGLAGPDTQYF.

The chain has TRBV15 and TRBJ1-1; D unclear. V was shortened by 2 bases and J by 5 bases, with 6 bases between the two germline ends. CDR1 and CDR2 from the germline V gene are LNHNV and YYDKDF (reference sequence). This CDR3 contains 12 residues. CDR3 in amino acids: CATSRSRTEAFF. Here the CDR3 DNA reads TGTGCCACCAGCAGATCGAGAACTGAAGCTTTCTTT.

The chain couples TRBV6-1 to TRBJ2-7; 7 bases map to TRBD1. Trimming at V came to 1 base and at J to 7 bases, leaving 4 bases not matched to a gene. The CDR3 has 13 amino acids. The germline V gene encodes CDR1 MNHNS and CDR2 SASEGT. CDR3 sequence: CASSEGRGHEQYF. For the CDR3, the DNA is TGTGCCAGCAGTGAAGGTAGGGGGCATGAGCAGTACTTC.

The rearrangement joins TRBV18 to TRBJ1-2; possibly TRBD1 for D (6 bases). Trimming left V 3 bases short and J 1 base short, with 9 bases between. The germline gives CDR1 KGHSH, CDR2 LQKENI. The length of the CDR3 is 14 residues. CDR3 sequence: CASSPDSFNYGYTF. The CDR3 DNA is TGTGCCAGCTCACCGGACAGCTTTAACTATGGCTACACCTTC.

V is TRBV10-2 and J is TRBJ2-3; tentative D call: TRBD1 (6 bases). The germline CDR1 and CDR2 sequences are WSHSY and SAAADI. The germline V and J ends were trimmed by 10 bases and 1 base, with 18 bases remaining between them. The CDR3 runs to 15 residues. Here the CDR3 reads CATSTGAGGTDTQYF. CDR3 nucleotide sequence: TGCGCCACCTCAACCGGGGCAGGGGGCACAGATACGCAGTATTTT.

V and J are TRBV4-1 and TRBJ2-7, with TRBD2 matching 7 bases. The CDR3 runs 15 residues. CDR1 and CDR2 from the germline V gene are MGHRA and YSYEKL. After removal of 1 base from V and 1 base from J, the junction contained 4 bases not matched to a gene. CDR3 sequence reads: CASSQGAGVSYEQYF. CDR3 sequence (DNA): TGCGCCAGCAGCCAAGGGGCGGGGGTGTCCTACGAGCAGTACTTC.

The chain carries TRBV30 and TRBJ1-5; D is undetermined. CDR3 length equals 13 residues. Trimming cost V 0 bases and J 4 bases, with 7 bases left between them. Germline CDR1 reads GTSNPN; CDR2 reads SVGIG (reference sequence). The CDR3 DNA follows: TGTGCCTGGAGTGTATCCAGGAATCAGCCCCAGCATTTT. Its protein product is CAWSVSRNQPQHF.

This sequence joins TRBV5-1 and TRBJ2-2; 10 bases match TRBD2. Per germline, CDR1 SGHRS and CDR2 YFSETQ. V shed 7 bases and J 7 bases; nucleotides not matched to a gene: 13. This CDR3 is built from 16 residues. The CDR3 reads CASGLTSGAFGGELFF. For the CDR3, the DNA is TGCGCCAGCGGCCTCACTAGCGGGGCGTTCGGCGGGGAGCTGTTTTTT.

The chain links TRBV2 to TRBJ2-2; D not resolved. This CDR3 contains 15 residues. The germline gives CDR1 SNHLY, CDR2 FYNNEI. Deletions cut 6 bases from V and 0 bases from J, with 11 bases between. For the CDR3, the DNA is TGTGCCAGCAGAACAGAATACGCGAACACCGGGGAGCTGTTTTTT. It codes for CASRTEYANTGELFF.